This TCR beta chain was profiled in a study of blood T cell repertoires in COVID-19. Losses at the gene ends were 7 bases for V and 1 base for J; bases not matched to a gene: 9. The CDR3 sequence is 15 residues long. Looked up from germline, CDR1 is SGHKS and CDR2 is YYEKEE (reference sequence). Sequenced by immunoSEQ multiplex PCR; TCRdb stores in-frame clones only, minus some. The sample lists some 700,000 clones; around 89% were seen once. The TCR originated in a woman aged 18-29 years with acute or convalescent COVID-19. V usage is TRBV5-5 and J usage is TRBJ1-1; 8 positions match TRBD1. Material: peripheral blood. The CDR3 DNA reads TGTGCCAGCCCAGCTCCTGACAGGGGGAACACTGAAGCTTTCTTT. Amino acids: CASPAPDRGNTEAFF.